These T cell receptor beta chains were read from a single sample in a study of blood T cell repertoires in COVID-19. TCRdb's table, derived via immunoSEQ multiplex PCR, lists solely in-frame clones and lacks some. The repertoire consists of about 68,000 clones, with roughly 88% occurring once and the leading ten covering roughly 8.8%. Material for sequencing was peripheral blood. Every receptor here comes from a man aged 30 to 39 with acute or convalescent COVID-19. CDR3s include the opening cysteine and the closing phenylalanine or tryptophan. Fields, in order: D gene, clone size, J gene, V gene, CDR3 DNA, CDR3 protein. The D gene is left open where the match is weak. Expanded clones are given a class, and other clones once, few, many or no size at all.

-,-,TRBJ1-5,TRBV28,TGTGCCAGCAGTATGGGCCAGCCCCAGCATTTT,CASSMGQPQHF
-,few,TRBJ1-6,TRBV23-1,TGCGCCAGCAGTCCAGGGTGGAATTCACCCCTCCACTTT,CASSPGWNSPLHF
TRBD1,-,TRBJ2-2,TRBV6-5,TGTGCCAGCAGTTCCGACAGGGGAAGTTGGACCGGGGAGCTGTTTTTT,CASSSDRGSWTGELFF
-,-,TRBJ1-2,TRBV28,TGTGCCAGCAGTTTGCATCCGGGACGGGCACCCTTTTTCCCTAGCGGTGACTATGGCTACACCTTC,CASSLHPGRAPFFPSGDYGYTF
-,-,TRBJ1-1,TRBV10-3,TGTGCCATGAAAGGAGGAGACACTGAAGCTTTCTTT,CAMKGGDTEAFF
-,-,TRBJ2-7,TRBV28,TGTGCCAGCATCGACAGTGGCCGATTGGGCGAGCAGTACTTC,CASIDSGRLGEQYF
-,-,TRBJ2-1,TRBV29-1,TGCAGCGTGAGGACACCGCGCTCCTACAATGAGCAGTTCTTC,CSVRTPRSYNEQFF
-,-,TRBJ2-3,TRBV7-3,TGTGCCAGCGGCCAGGGAGATACGCAGTATTTT,CASGQGDTQYF
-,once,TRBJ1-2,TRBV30,TGTGCCTGGACCCGGGACACGAGCTACACCTTC,CAWTRDTSYTF
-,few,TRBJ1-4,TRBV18,TGTGCCAGCTCACCAGGGCATGGGAATGAAAAACTGTTTTTT,CASSPGHGNEKLFF
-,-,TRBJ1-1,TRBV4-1,TGCGCCAGCAGGGGTAGGGAAGGGGGCACTGAAGCTTTCTTT,CASRGREGGTEAFF
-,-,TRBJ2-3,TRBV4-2,TGTGCCAGCAGCCAACTCAAAGTTGTGGGGGGACGCACAGATACGCAGTATTTT,CASSQLKVVGGRTDTQYF
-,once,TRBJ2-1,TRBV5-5,TGTGCCAGCAGCTTCAGGCCGCCGTCCAATGAGCAGTTCTTC,CASSFRPPSNEQFF
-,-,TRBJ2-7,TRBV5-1,TGCGCCAGCAGCTTCCGGGATGACGAGCAGTACTTC,CASSFRDDEQYF
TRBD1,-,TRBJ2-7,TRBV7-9,TGTGCCAGCAGTGCACAGGGGGCCCTCTCCTACGAGCAGTACTTC,CASSAQGALSYEQYF
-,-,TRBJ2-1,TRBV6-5,TGTGCCAGCAGGACAGGTTCTTTGTCCAATGAGCAGTTCTTC,CASRTGSLSNEQFF
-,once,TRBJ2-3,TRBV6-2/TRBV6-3,TGTGCCAGCAGTTACGGAGACGGGGACTTCCGTTCGGATACGCAGTATTTT,CASSYGDGDFRSDTQYF
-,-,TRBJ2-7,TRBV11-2,TGTGCCAGCAGCTTACGCGGGGCCTACGAGCAGTACTTC,CASSLRGAYEQYF
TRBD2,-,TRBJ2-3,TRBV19,TGTGCCAGTACTTGGACTAGCGGGAGCACAGATACGCAGTATTTT,CASTWTSGSTDTQYF
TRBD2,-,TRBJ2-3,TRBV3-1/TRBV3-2,TGTGCCAGCAGCCAAGCTAGCGGAATAAGCACAGATACGCAGTATTTT,CASSQASGISTDTQYF
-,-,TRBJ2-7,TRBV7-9,TGTGCCAGCAGCCGCGGCGGAGGGCAGTACTTC,CASSRGGGQYF
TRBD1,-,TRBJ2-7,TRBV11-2,TGTGCCAGCAGCTTAAGGGGACAGGGGGCGCGGGAGCAGTACTTC,CASSLRGQGAREQYF
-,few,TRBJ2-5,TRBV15,TGTGCCACCAGCAGTACGAGGGCCCAAGAGACCCAGTACTTC,CATSSTRAQETQYF
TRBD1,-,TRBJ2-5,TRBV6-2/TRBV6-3,TGTGCCAGCAGCTATACCTGGGACAGACCTCTCCGAATGTACTTC,CASSYTWDRPLRMYF
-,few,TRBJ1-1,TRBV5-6,TGTGCCAGCAGCTTTACCACTCTCAACACTGAAGCTTTCTTT,CASSFTTLNTEAFF
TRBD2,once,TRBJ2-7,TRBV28,TGTGCCAGCAGTAGTGTGCGGGAGGGTTTTGACGAGCAGTACTTC,CASSSVREGFDEQYF
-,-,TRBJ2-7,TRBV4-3,TGCGCCAGCAGCCAAGAGGGGCGGGGCTACGAGCAGTACTTC,CASSQEGRGYEQYF
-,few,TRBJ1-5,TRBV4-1,TGCGCCAGCAGCCAAGAGGTCGCCGGGAATCAGCCCCAGCATTTT,CASSQEVAGNQPQHF
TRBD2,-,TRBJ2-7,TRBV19,TGTGCCAGTAGCCCGGGACTAGCAGCCGGGTTTTCCTACGAGCAGTACTTC,CASSPGLAAGFSYEQYF
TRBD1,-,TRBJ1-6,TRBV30,TGTGCCTGGAGAAGGGACAGAAACTATTCACCCCTCCACTTT,CAWRRDRNYSPLHF
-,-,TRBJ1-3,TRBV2,TGTGCCAGCAACTCGGGAGGGGGGAGCTCTGGAAACACCATATATTTT,CASNSGGGSSGNTIYF
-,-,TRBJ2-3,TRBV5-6,TGTGCCAGCACCGCTTGGGGATGGGGAGTAAGCACAGATACGCAGTATTTT,CASTAWGWGVSTDTQYF
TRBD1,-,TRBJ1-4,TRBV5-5,TGTGCCAGCAGCTTGAAGGGGGCGTCGGAAAAACTGTTTTTT,CASSLKGASEKLFF
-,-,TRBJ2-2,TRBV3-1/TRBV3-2,TGTGCCAGCAGCCTCGGAACTAACGGGGAGCTGTTTTTT,CASSLGTNGELFF
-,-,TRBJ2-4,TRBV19,TGTGCCAGTAGTCCCAGAGGAGGAGGGCTAGCCAAAAACATTCAGTACTTC,CASSPRGGGLAKNIQYF
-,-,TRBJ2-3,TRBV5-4,TGTGCCAGCAGCTCCGGGACTCCGGGCACAGATACGCAGTATTTT,CASSSGTPGTDTQYF
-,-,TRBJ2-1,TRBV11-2,TGTGCCAGCAGCCGAAGCGGACGCGAGCAGTTCTTC,CASSRSGREQFF
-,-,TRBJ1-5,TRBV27,TGTGCCAGCAGACTCGGGGGGGGCTACAATCAGCCCCAGCATTTT,CASRLGGGYNQPQHF
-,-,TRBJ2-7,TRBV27,TGTGCCAGCAGTTTGGCAGGGAAAAGCACCTACGAGCAGTACTTC,CASSLAGKSTYEQYF
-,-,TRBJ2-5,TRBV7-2,TGTGCCAGCAGCTTAGGTTTGCGGGTGTACCTCCAAGAGACCCAGTACTTC,CASSLGLRVYLQETQYF
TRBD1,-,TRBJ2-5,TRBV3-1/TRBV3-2,TGTGCCAGCACCCACACACTCGGGACAGCCCAAGAGACCCAGTACTTC,CASTHTLGTAQETQYF
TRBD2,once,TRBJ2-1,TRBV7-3,TGTGCCAGCAGCCGATATAGCGGGAGGAATGAGCAGTTCTTC,CASSRYSGRNEQFF
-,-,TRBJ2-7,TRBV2,TGTGCCAGCGTACTACAGGGAAACTCCTACGAGCAGTACTTC,CASVLQGNSYEQYF